The sample holds a few counts of the clone carrying this TCR beta chain. Germline CDR1 is KGHSH and CDR2 is LQKENI. The germline V and J ends were trimmed by 4 bases and 0 bases, with 11 bases remaining between them. This CDR3 contains 15 residues. Indicated treatment: treatment-naive control, cytoreductive nephrectomy. Control tumors came from treatment-naive patients without prior radiation. Control tumors came from a handful of females and 11 males, aged roughly 40 to 82. The table came from immunoSEQ multiplex PCR; TCRdb's copy has only in-frame clones and leaves some out. The sample has 13,000 to 15,000 clones; around two thirds are singletons. The sample originates from a study of radiation and T cells in renal cell carcinoma.

The sequenced sample was tumor tissue, obtained from a patient whose treatment was nephrectomy without radiotherapy. The origin of this receptor is a man in his 60s with renal cell carcinoma. The chain links TRBV18 to TRBJ2-3; no reliable D call. CDR3 sequence reads: CASSRLVPSTDTQYF. CDR3 coding DNA: TGTGCCAGCTCACGCCTGGTGCCGAGCACAGATACGCAGTATTTT.